The clone carrying this TCR beta chain was counted a few times. Its antigen is still unknown. The CDR3 spans 15 residues. V trimming: 1 base; J trimming: 3 bases; junction bases outside the gene matches: 6. Germline lookup yields CDR1 MGHRA and CDR2 YSYEKL. This specimen belongs to a study of T-cell memory formation after mild COVID-19. Findings and limits, study-wide: Contracting clones from day 15 to 85 had balanced CD4/CD8; later expanders favoured CD4+. Contracting CD4+ clones were located mainly in CM and EM, and CD8+ clones in EMRA.

TCRdb passed the 5' RACE reads through MiXCR, listing each CDR3 protein once. In the table there are about 81,000 distinct CDR3 sequences, roughly 25% of which are singletons. The sequence came from a man younger than 35 who had mild COVID-19 (a few samples of this study predate the infection). Cell type and time point are not known. Sample: PBMCs or a T cell subset sorted from them (not recorded which). The chain uses TRBV4-1 and TRBJ2-7, with 7 bases lining up with TRBD2. Here the CDR3 reads CASSQVASGYYEQYV. Here the CDR3 DNA reads TGCGCCAGCAGCCAAGTCGCTAGCGGATACTACGAGCAGTACGTC.